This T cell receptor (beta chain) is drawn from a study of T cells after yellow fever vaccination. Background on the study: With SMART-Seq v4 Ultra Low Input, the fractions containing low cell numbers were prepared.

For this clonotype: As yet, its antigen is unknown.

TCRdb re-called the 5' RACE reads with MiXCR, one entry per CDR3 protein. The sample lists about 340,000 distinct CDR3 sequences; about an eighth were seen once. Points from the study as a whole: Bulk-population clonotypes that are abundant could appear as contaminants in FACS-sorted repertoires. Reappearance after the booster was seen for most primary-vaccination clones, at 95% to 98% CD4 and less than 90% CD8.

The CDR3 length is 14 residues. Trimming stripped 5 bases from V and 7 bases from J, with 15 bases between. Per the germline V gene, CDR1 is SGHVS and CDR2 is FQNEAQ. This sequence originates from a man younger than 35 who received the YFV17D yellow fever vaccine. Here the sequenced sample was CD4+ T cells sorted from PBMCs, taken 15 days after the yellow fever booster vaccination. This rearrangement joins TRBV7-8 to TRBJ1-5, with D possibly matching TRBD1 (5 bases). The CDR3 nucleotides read TGTGCCAGCAGCGATGGACTAAGGGGACAGCCCCAGCATTTT. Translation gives CASSDGLRGQPQHF.